This T cell receptor beta chain appears in the sequencing data of a study of T cell responses to AZD1222 COVID-19 vaccine. In this sample, this clone turned up once. Its cognate antigen is unknown. Repertoires were generated with immunoSEQ multiplex PCR, while TCRdb's copy carries only in-frame clones and drops some. The table shows some 150,000 clones, with under 95% occurring only once. CDR1 KGHSH and CDR2 LQKENI come from the germline V gene. The V end lost 3 bases, the J end lost 4 bases, and 12 bases lay between the germline ends. This CDR3 region has 14 residues. Whole-study findings and limits: Across the whole spike, CD4 TCRs peaked at regions 160-218 and 743-854. Donors skewed white British and female; clonal diversity was possibly underestimated. Close to half of all spike-specific TCRs reportedly target regions of the variants that are unmutated.

The material was peripheral blood, obtained on day 0 of MenACWY control vaccination. J is TRBJ2-5 and V is TRBV18; possible D gene TRBD1, 5 bases. The receptor comes from an adult in good health. The chain's CDR3 is CASSPSDSRETQYF. The CDR3 DNA follows: TGTGCCAGCTCACCGAGCGACAGCCGAGAGACCCAGTACTTC.